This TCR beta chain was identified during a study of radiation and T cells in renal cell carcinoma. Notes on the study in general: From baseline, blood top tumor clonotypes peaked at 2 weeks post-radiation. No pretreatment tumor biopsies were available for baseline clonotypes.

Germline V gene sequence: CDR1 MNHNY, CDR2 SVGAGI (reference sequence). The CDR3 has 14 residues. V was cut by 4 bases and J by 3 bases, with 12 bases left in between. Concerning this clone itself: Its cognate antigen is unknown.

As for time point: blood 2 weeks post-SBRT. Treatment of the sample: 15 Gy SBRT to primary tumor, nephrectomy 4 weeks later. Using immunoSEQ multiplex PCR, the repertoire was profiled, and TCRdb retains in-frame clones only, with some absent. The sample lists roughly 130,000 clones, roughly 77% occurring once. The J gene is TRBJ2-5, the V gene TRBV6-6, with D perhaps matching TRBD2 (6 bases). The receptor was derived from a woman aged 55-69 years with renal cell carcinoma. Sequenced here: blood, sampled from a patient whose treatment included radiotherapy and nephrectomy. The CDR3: CASSWDSGEETQYF. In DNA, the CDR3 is TGTGCCAGCAGTTGGGACTCGGGGGAAGAGACCCAGTACTTC.